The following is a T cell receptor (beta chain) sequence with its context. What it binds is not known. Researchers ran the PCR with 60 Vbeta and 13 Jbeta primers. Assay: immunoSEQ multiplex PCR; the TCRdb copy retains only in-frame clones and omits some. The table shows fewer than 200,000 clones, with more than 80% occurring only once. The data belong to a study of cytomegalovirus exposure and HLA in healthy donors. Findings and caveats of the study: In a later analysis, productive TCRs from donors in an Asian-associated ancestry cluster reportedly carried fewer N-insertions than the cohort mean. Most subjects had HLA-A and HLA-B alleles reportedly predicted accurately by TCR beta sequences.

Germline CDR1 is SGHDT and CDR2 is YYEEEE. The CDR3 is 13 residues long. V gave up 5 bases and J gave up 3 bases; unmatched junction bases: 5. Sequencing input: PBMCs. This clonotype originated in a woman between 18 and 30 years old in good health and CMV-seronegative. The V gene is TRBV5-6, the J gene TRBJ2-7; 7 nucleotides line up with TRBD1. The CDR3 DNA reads TGTGCCAGCAGGCAGGGACAGAGCTACGAGCAGTACTTC. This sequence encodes CASRQGQSYEQYF.